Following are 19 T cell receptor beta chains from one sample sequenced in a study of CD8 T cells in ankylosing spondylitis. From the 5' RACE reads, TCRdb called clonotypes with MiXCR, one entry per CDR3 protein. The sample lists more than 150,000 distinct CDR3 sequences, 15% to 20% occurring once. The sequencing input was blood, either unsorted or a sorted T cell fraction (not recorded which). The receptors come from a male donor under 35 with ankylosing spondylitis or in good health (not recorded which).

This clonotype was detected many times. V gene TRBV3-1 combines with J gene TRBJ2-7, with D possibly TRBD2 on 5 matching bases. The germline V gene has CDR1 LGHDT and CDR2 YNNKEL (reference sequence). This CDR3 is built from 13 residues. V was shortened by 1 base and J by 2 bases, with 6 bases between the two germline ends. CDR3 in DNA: TGTGCCAGCAGCCAAGCGGGGACCTACGAGCAGTACGTC. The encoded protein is CASSQAGTYEQYV.

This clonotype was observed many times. CDR3 loop: CASSFRGGEAEAFF. As DNA, the CDR3 is TGTGCCAGCAGTTTCCGGGGGGGCGAGGCTGAAGCTTTCTTT. The chain links TRBV12-3 or TRBV12-4 to TRBJ1-1, with D possibly TRBD1 on 6 matching bases. This CDR3 has 14 residues. V shed 3 bases and J shed 6 bases, with 14 bases lying between them.

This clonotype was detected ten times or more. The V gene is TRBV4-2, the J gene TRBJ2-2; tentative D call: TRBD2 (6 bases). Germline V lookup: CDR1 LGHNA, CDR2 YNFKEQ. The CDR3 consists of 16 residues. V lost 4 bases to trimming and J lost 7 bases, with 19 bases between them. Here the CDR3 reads CASSRHTGDRYGELFF. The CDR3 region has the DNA TGTGCCAGCAGCCGCCATACGGGGGATCGGTACGGGGAGCTGTTTTTT.

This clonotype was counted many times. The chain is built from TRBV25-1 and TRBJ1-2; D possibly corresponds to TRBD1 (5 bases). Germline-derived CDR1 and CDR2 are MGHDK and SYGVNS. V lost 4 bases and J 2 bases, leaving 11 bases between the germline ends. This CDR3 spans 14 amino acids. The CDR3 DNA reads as TGTGCCAGCAGTGCCCTAGGGGCGAACTATGGCTACACCTTC. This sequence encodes CASSALGANYGYTF.

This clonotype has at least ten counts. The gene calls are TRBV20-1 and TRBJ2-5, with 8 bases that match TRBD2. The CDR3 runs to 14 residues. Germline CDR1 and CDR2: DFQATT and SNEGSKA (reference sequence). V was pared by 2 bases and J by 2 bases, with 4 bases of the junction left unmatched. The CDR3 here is CSARSSGAQETQYF. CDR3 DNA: TGCAGTGCTAGAAGTAGCGGGGCACAAGAGACCCAGTACTTC.

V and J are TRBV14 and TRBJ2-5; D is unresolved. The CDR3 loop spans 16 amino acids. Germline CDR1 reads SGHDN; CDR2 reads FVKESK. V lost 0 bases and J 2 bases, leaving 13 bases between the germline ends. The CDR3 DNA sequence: TGTGCCAGCAGCCAAGAAGAAGGCAGTAGGCAAGAGACCCAGTACTTC. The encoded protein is CASSQEEGSRQETQYF.

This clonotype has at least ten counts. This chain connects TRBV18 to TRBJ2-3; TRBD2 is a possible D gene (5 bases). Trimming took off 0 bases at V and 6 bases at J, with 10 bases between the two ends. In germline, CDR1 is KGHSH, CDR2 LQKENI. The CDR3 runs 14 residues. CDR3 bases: TGTGCCAGCTCACCACCGGGAGAGTTGGATACGCAGTATTTT. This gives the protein CASSPPGELDTQYF.

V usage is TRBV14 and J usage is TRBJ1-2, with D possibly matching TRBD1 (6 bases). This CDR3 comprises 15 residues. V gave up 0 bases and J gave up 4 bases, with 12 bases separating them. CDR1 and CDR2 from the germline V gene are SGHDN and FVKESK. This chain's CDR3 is CASSQDAGAIYGYTF. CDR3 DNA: TGTGCCAGCAGCCAAGATGCAGGGGCTATCTATGGCTACACCTTC.

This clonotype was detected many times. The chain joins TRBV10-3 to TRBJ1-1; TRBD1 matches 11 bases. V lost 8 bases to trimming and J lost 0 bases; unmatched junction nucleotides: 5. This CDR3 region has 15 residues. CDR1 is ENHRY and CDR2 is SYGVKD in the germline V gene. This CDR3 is CAIGRDRGMNTEAFF. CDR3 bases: TGTGCCATCGGTCGGGACAGGGGGATGAACACTGAAGCTTTCTTT.

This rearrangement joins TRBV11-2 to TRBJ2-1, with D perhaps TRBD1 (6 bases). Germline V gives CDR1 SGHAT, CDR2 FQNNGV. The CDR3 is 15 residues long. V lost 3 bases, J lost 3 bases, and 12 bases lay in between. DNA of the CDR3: TGTGCCAGCAGCTTCCGGGACACACTCTACAATGAGCAGTTCTTC. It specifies CASSFRDTLYNEQFF.

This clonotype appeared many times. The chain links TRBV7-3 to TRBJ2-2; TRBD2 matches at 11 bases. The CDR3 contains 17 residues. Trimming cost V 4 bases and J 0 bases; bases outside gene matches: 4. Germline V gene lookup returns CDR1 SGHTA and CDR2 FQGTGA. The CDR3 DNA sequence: TGTGCCAGCAGCTCAAAGACTAGCGGGGCGAACACCGGGGAGCTGTTTTTT. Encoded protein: CASSSKTSGANTGELFF.

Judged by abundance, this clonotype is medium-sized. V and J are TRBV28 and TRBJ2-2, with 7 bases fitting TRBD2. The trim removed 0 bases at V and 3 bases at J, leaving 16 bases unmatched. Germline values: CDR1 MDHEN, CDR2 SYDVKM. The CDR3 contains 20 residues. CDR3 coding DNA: TGTGCCAGCAGTTTATGGGCAGGGAGGGCGAAGGTCCGAGACACCGGGGAGCTGTTTTTT. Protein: CASSLWAGRAKVRDTGELFF.

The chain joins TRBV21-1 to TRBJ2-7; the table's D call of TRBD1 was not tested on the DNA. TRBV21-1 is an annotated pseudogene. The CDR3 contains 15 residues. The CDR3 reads CASSILPGQLYEQYV. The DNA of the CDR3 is TGTGCCAGCAGCATCTTGCCGGGACAGCTATACGAGCAGTACGTC.

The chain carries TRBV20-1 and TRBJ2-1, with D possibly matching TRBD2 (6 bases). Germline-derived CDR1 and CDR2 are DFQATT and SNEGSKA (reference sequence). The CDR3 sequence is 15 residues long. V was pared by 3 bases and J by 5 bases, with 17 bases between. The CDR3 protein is CSARSSGPWDNEQFF. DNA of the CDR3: TGCAGTGCTAGGAGTAGCGGACCCTGGGACAATGAGCAGTTCTTC.

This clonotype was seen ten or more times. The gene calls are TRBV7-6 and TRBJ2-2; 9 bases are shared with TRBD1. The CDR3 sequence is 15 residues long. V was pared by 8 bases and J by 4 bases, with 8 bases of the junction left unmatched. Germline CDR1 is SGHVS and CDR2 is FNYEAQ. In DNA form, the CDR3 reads TGTGCCAGCGACAACGGACAGGGGCGCACCGGGGAGCTGTTTTTT. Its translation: CASDNGQGRTGELFF.

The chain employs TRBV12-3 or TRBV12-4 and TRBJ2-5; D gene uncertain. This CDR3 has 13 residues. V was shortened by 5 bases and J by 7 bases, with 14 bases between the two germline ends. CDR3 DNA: TGTGCCAGCAGTCCGTACCTTGATGGGACCCAGTACTTC. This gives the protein CASSPYLDGTQYF.

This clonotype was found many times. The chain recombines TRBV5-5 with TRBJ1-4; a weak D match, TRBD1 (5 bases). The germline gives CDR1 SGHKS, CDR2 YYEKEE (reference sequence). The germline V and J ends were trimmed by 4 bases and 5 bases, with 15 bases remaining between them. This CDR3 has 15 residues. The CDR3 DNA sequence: TGTGCCAGCAGCCCTGCTGGGGGTCGAAATGAAAAACTGTTTTTT. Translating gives CASSPAGGRNEKLFF.

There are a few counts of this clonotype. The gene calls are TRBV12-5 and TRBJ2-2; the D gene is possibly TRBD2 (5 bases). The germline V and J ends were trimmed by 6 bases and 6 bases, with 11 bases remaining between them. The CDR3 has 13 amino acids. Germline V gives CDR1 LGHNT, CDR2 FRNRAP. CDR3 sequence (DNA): TGTGCTAGTGGCGTAGCGAGCGCCGGGGAGCTGTTTTTT. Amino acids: CASGVASAGELFF.

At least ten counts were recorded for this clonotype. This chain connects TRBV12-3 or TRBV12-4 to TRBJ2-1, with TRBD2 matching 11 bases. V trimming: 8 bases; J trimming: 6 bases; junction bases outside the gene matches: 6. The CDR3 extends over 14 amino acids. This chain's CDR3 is CASGRLAGFNEQFF. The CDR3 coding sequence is TGTGCCAGCGGACGACTAGCGGGGTTCAATGAGCAGTTCTTC.